This passage covers 7 T cell receptor beta chains from one sample sequenced in a study of cytomegalovirus exposure and HLA in healthy donors. The PCR had 60 Vbeta and 13 Jbeta primers. Some clones are missing from TCRdb's copy, which holds only in-frame ones; the method was immunoSEQ multiplex PCR. The sample yields some 130,000 clones, about 80% seen once. Sequencing was carried out using PBMCs. These receptors were collected from a young man in good health and CMV-seronegative.

The chain uses TRBV16 and TRBJ1-5; D may be TRBD1 (6 bases). The CDR3 contains 18 residues. Germline-derived CDR1 and CDR2 are KGHSY and FQNENV. V was clipped by 2 bases and J by 0 bases, with 17 bases between them. The CDR3 region has the DNA TGTGCCAGCAGCCAACGGACAGCTTCTTCTTATAGCAATCAGCCCCAGCATTTT. Translated, it gives CASSQRTASSYSNQPQHF.

The chain employs TRBV9 and TRBJ2-3; D gene ambiguous. Trimming took off 4 bases at V and 5 bases at J, with 17 bases between the two ends. The CDR3 runs to 15 residues. Germline-derived CDR1 and CDR2 are SGDLS and YYNGEE. The CDR3 spells CASSSTGPLIDTQYF. Here the CDR3 DNA reads TGTGCCAGCAGCTCTACTGGGCCGTTAATAGATACGCAGTATTTT.

J is TRBJ2-6 and V is TRBV6-1, with D perhaps matching TRBD1 (5 bases). With 5 bases removed from V and 11 bases from J, the gap between germline ends came to 19 bases. CDR1 is MNHNS and CDR2 is SASEGT in the germline V gene. CDR3 length equals 15 residues. CDR3: CASSNSGIGTDVLTF. CDR3 bases: TGTGCCAGCAGTAATTCAGGGATAGGAACAGACGTCCTGACTTTC.

In this sample, this clone turned up a few times. V usage is TRBV4-1 and J usage is TRBJ1-1; 11 positions match TRBD1. V was clipped by 3 bases and J by 8 bases; unmatched bases: 5. The CDR3 is made up of 14 amino acids. The germline CDR1 and CDR2 sequences are MGHRA and YSYEKL. For the CDR3, the DNA is TGCGCCAGCAGCCACGGACAGGGGGCCGGAGAAGCTTTCTTT. Translating gives CASSHGQGAGEAFF.

A note on this clone: The junction departs from germline at one end; a sequencing error may be responsible. This chain uses TRBV5-1 with TRBJ2-7, with D tentatively TRBD1 (6 bases). This CDR3 contains 12 residues. CDR1 and CDR2 (germline): SGHRS, YFSETQ. Written as DNA, the CDR3 is TGCGCCAGCAGCTCACAGGGCTACGGGCAGTACTTC. Its protein is CASSSQGYGQYF. The whole variable domain, remainder taken from reference TRBV5-1 and TRBJ2-7, is KAGVTQTPRYLIKTRGQQVTLSCSPISGHRSVSWYQQTPGQGLQFLFEYFSETQRNKGNFPGRFSGRQFSNSRSEMNVSTLELGDSALYLCASSSQGYGQYFGPGTRLTVT.

This CDR3 is CASSTYEGGNYGYTF. The DNA for the CDR3 is TGTGCCAGTAGTACCTATGAAGGGGGCAACTATGGCTACACCTTC. The J gene is TRBJ1-2, the V gene TRBV19, with TRBD1 matching over 7 bases. CDR1 LNHDA and CDR2 SQIVND come from the germline V gene (reference sequence). J was trimmed by 2 bases and V by 4 bases; bases with no gene match: 7. The CDR3 is 15 residues long.

This clone is a singleton in its sample. J is TRBJ2-7 and V is TRBV6-6; 7 bases are shared with TRBD1. The CDR3 has 16 amino acids. V lost 7 bases to trimming and J lost 2 bases; unmatched junction nucleotides: 14. Germline loops: CDR1 MNHNY, CDR2 SVGAGI (reference sequence). CDR3 loop: CASMSGTASQTYEQYF. The CDR3 coding sequence is TGTGCCAGCATGTCCGGGACAGCCTCACAAACCTACGAGCAGTACTTC.